This record covers a single T cell receptor (beta chain). Its antigen is as yet unknown. The data are from a study of molecular identifiers for immune sequencing clone quantification. At the level of the study: RNA, taken in replicates from roughly 21,000 or 96,000 naive CD8 cells, was split five ways, with four sequenced.

General observations from the study: Beyond 20 RNA copies, clones held over 97% of effector molecules, compared with under 1% in naive cells. One cell's worth of spiked Jurkat TCR RNA was reportedly detectable among 850,000 to 1,000,000 naive cells.

The authors built bulk TCR libraries by previously described methods with listed TCR primers. TCRdb recomputed calls from the PCR reads with MiXCR, one row per CDR3 protein. The table includes some 580,000 distinct CDR3 sequences, 25% detected once. V lost 7 bases and J 11 bases, leaving 24 bases between the germline ends. The CDR3 runs to 15 residues. Germline loops: CDR1 SNHLY, CDR2 FYNNEI. The chain is built from TRBV2 and TRBJ1-5; a possible D gene is TRBD1 (5 bases). Sequenced: naive CD8+ T cells from blood, with Jurkat cell RNA spiked in. Subset here: FACS-sorted CD8+CD4-CCR7+CD45RA+ naive T cells. This sequence was found in a human donor in good health. Some libraries in this study had Jurkat cell RNA spiked in. CDR3 region: CASTMRDVWPPAQHF. The CDR3 bases are TGTGCCAGCACTATGCGGGACGTTTGGCCTCCGGCCCAGCATTTT.